This T cell receptor (beta chain) was profiled in a study of T cell repertoires in cytomegalovirus infection. Study at large: Public TCR beta signatures marked donors with CMV infection and the matching HLA. Whole-study findings and limits: Across the ex vivo response, the dominant clonotypes were HLA-C-restricted CMV-specific TCR beta clonotypes. Totalled public TCR beta family frequency picked out people who carried CMV plus the relevant HLA.

TCRdb reanalysed the reads using MiXCR and keeps one entry per CDR3 protein. In the table there are 310,000 or so distinct CDR3 sequences, roughly 25% of which are singletons. As regards this clonotype: Its antigen is as yet unknown.

Germline CDR1 MDHEN, CDR2 SYDVKM. The CDR3 covers 16 residues. With 7 bases clipped from V and 1 base from J, the junction kept 8 bases outside the gene matches. The rearrangement joins TRBV28 to TRBJ2-1; 9 nucleotides line up with TRBD2. The specimen sequenced was PBMCs. The receptor's source is a human donor in good health (CMV status not recorded). Some clones in this sample may be carry-over from other donors' samples. The CDR3 sequence: CASTLGGGVSYNEQFF. DNA for the CDR3: TGTGCCAGCACCTTGGGCGGGGGGGTTTCCTACAATGAGCAGTTCTTC. Full variable domain (rest looked up from reference TRBV28 and TRBJ2-1): DVKVTQSSRYLVKRTGEKVFLECVQDMDHENMFWYRQDPGLGLRLIYFSYDVKMKEKGDIPEGYSVSREKKERFSLILESASTNQTSMYLCASTLGGGVSYNEQFFGPGTRLTVL.